The 9 T cell receptor beta chains in this list originate from one sample, sequenced in a study of shared clonotypes between healthy human individuals. Repertoires were generated with immunoSEQ multiplex PCR, while TCRdb's copy carries only in-frame clones and drops some. The data hold 1.5 million to 1.9 million clones, with approximately 98% observed a single time. Material: naive CD4+ T cells sorted from blood. Subset described: CD45RA+ positively selected. These receptors all come from a man aged 30 to 45 in good health.

This chain links TRBV12-1 with TRBJ2-5; TRBD1 is the table's D call, not checked against the DNA. TRBV12-1 is an annotated pseudogene. This CDR3 comprises 12 residues. CDR3 bases: TGTGCCAGCAGTCCTGGGGCTGAGACCCAGTACTTC. The encoded protein is CASSPGAETQYF.

The count of this clone is one. V and J are TRBV6-4 and TRBJ2-1; no definite D call. Germline CDR1 and CDR2: MRHNA and SNTAGT. The CDR3 loop spans 14 amino acids. Deletions cut 3 bases from V and 6 bases from J, with 12 bases between. The CDR3 protein is CASSERFGFNEQFF. The DNA of the CDR3 is TGTGCCAGCAGTGAACGTTTCGGGTTCAATGAGCAGTTCTTC.

Points on this clone: Other DNA sequences in the sample encode the same CDR3. The V gene is TRBV9, the J gene TRBJ1-3; no clear D gene. Germline assignment: CDR1 SGDLS and CDR2 YYNGEE. V shed 0 bases and J shed 1 base, with 8 bases lying between them. The CDR3 extends over 15 amino acids. This CDR3 reads CASSVVGSSGNTIYF. Written as DNA, the CDR3 is TGTGCCAGCAGCGTAGTCGGGTCTTCTGGAAACACCATATATTTT.

As for this clone: In the same sample, other DNA sequences code for this CDR3. V and J are TRBV5-1 and TRBJ2-2; unclear D gene. This CDR3 has 13 residues. Germline lookup yields CDR1 SGHRS and CDR2 YFSETQ. Between the trimmed V and J ends, which lost 2 bases and 4 bases, there was a span of 6 bases. The CDR3 sequence is CASSLKGTGELFF. CDR3 nucleotides: TGCGCCAGCAGCTTAAAAGGCACCGGGGAGCTGTTTTTT.

In this sample, this clone turned up once. The chain employs TRBV30 and TRBJ1-2; 12 bases line up with TRBD1. The CDR3 runs 16 residues. Germline loops: CDR1 GTSNPN, CDR2 SVGIG (reference sequence). Trimming removed 2 bases from V and 4 bases from J; junction bases left unmatched: 8. CDR3 in amino acids: CAWSISPGQGAYGYTF. CDR3 DNA sequence: TGTGCCTGGAGTATTTCCCCGGGACAGGGGGCCTATGGCTACACCTTC.

This chain joins TRBV4-3 and TRBJ1-2; D might be TRBD1 (5 bases). Germline CDR1 is LGHNA and CDR2 is YSLEER. The V and J ends lost 4 bases and 3 bases respectively, with 12 bases between them. The CDR3 spans 14 residues. CDR3 in amino acids: CASSRGRVDYGYTF. The CDR3 DNA is TGCGCCAGCAGCCGGGGCAGGGTAGACTATGGCTACACCTTC.

This sequence joins TRBV5-4 and TRBJ2-1; no firm D call. Germline CDR1 is SGHNT and CDR2 is YYREEE (reference sequence). Trimming took off 4 bases at V and 0 bases at J, with 17 bases between the two ends. The CDR3 sequence is 17 residues long. CDR3 nucleotide sequence: TGTGCCAGCAGCAAAGACACCGCCGTGGACTCCTACAATGAGCAGTTCTTC. Translation: CASSKDTAVDSYNEQFF.

This clone was found once. This chain uses TRBV10-3 with TRBJ2-1; TRBD2 matches at 10 bases. Trimming cost V 7 bases and J 10 bases; bases outside gene matches: 16. The CDR3 runs 16 residues. Germline V gene data show CDR1 as ENHRY and CDR2 as SYGVKD. The CDR3 region has the DNA TGTGCCATCAAGAAGCCGGGACTAGCGCACACTGGCGAGCAGTTCTTC. Its protein product is CAIKKPGLAHTGEQFF.

V usage is TRBV27 and J usage is TRBJ2-1; TRBD2 matches at 7 bases. The germline CDR1 and CDR2 sequences are MNHEY and SMNVEV (reference sequence). The CDR3 consists of 13 residues. V lost 1 base to trimming and J lost 8 bases; unmatched junction nucleotides: 2. The CDR3 nucleotides are TGTGCCAGCAGTTTATGGGAGGGCTATGAGCAGTTCTTC. It yields the protein CASSLWEGYEQFF.